These 17 T cell receptor beta chains originate from one sample sequenced in a study of vaccination and CD4 T cells after COVID-19 (dated by TCRdb to between 2020 and 2023). Per the publication, the time point label means: late sampling 161 to 241 days after vaccination in three convalescent patients. Read against the paper, the sample's treatment or condition label means: approximately nine-day PBMC culture with coronavirus spike peptide pools or control peptides (ViraFEST assay). These TCRs' antigens remain unknown. The library was obtained by PCR. The data were produced on an Illumina iSeq 100. TCR sequencing of DNA from cultured CD4+ T cells used the Oncomine TCR Beta short-read assay at the Johns Hopkins FTIC core. TCRdb itself trimmed the public reads at Q25 with fastp, ran MiXCR and retained productive beta chains. Identical CDR3 protein sequences are pooled into one entry, listed with their most common genes and DNA. Present in this sample are about 25,000 distinct CDR3 sequences, 35% to 40% of which were seen just once. The ten largest clonotypes hold 3% to 4% of the sample.

The sequences come from CD4+ T cells from blood, cultured in vitro, collected about 7 months after SARS-CoV-2 vaccination. These receptors all stem from a human donor who had recovered from COVID-19.

The rearrangement uses TRBV28 and TRBJ2-1; 7 positions match TRBD2. The V and J ends lost 3 bases and 2 bases, in that order; junction bases with no gene match: 4. Germline-derived CDR1 and CDR2 are MDHEN and SYDVKM. This CDR3 is 15 amino acids long. The CDR3 DNA reads TGTGCCAGCAGTTTTGGCGGGAGCACCTACAATGAGCAGTTCTTC. Its protein is CASSFGGSTYNEQFF.

The chain couples TRBV12-3 or TRBV12-4 to TRBJ1-5; D unresolved. This CDR3 comprises 13 residues. Deletions cut 6 bases from V and 2 bases from J, with 8 bases between. As DNA, the CDR3 is TGTGCCAGCAGGTGGGGTCGCAATCAGCCCCAGCATTTT. Amino acids: CASRWGRNQPQHF.

This clonotype was recorded a few times. The chain has TRBV20-1 and TRBJ1-5; TRBD1 is a possible D gene (5 bases). This CDR3 comprises 15 residues. V was trimmed by 3 bases and J by 2 bases, leaving 14 bases between them. Germline lookup yields CDR1 DFQATT and CDR2 SNEGSKA (reference sequence). CDR3 sequence (DNA): TGCAGTGCTAGGGGCGGGACCTCGGGCAATCAGCCCCAGCATTTT. It yields the protein CSARGGTSGNQPQHF.

This clonotype was observed a few times. The rearrangement links TRBV19 to TRBJ2-5; 7 bases agree with TRBD2. The trim removed 6 bases at V and 5 bases at J, leaving 6 bases unmatched. The CDR3 covers 13 residues. Per the germline V gene, CDR1 is LNHDA and CDR2 is SQIVND (reference sequence). The CDR3 loop reads CASRGVGRETQYF. In nucleotides, the CDR3 is TGTGCCAGTAGGGGTGTCGGGAGGGAGACCCAGTACTTC.

This rearrangement joins TRBV5-4 to TRBJ1-2; the match to TRBD1 covers 7 bases. Germline trimming cut 4 bases from V and 8 bases from J; bases unmatched to any gene: 8. Germline V lookup: CDR1 SGHNT, CDR2 YYREEE (reference sequence). The CDR3 spans 13 residues. The CDR3 DNA sequence: TGTGCCAGCAGCCTGACAGGGAATAAAGGCTACACCTTC. Translation gives CASSLTGNKGYTF. The variable domain in full, with the rest retrieved from reference TRBV5-4 and TRBJ1-2, is ETGVTQSPTHLIKTRGQQVTLRCSSQSGHNTVSWYQQALGQGPQFIFQYYREEENGRGNFPPRFSGLQFPNYSSELNVNALELDDSALYLCASSLTGNKGYTFGSGTRLTVV.

This clonotype was detected only a few times. This chain connects TRBV6-2 or TRBV6-3 to TRBJ1-5; D perhaps matches TRBD1 (5 bases). The CDR3 length is 16 residues. Looked up from germline, CDR1 is MNHEY and CDR2 is SVGEGT. Trimming stripped 7 bases from V and 6 bases from J, with 22 bases between. This chain's CDR3 is CASTVGGGPGGQPQHF. In DNA, the CDR3 is TGTGCCAGCACCGTTGGGGGGGGACCGGGAGGTCAGCCCCAGCATTTT.

The J gene is TRBJ2-3, the V gene TRBV20-1; 9 bases fit TRBD2. Trimming removed 5 bases from V and 1 base from J; junction bases left unmatched: 19. Germline V CDR1 and CDR2: DFQATT, SNEGSKA (reference sequence). The CDR3 runs to 19 residues. CDR3 bases: TGCAGTGCTCGCCTCGGGGGGACTAGCTCCTACTTTCGCACAGATACGCAGTATTTT. As protein: CSARLGGTSSYFRTDTQYF.

The rearrangement links TRBV7-6 to TRBJ2-6, with D possibly being TRBD2 (6 bases). Germline V gives CDR1 SGHVS, CDR2 FNYEAQ. V lost 5 bases, J lost 2 bases, and 10 bases lay in between. CDR3 length equals 15 residues. The CDR3 loop is CASSAAGPGANVLTF. The CDR3 DNA follows: TGTGCCAGCAGCGCAGCGGGTCCTGGGGCCAACGTCCTGACTTTC.

The chain carries TRBV7-3 and TRBJ1-2, with D maybe TRBD1 (6 bases). V was shortened by 5 bases and J by 6 bases, with 16 bases between the two germline ends. Looked up from germline, CDR1 is SGHTA and CDR2 is FQGTGA. The CDR3 sequence is 14 residues long. The CDR3: CASSPRGGRDGYTF. The CDR3 bases are TGTGCCAGCAGCCCCCGGGGGGGCCGCGATGGCTACACCTTC.

The chain joins TRBV19 to TRBJ2-1; D remains ambiguous. The germline V gene has CDR1 LNHDA and CDR2 SQIVND (reference sequence). The V gene lost 5 bases and the J gene lost 8 bases, with 7 bases spanning the gap. The CDR3 is made up of 11 amino acids. This CDR3 reads CASSATYEQFF. CDR3 sequence (DNA): TGTGCCAGTAGTGCCACATATGAGCAGTTCTTC.

CDR3: CASSPWSTDTQYF. CDR3 bases: TGTGCCAGCAGTCCCTGGAGCACAGATACGCAGTATTTT. V gene TRBV27 combines with J gene TRBJ2-3; D is uncertain. The CDR3 is 13 amino acids. Per the germline V gene, CDR1 is MNHEY and CDR2 is SMNVEV (reference sequence). V was cut by 5 bases and J by 0 bases, with 6 bases left in between.

This clonotype was counted between two and nine times. The rearrangement links TRBV20-1 to TRBJ2-1; 9 bases are a match to TRBD1. Germline CDR1 and CDR2: DFQATT and SNEGSKA (reference sequence). The CDR3 runs to 15 residues. Trimming at V came to 3 bases and at J to 9 bases, leaving 12 bases not matched to a gene. The CDR3 protein is CSASDPGQGDGEQFF. The CDR3 nucleotides are TGCAGTGCTAGTGATCCGGGACAGGGCGACGGTGAGCAGTTCTTC.

The genes are TRBV20-1 and TRBJ2-3, with no clear D. CDR3 length equals 14 residues. Germline V CDR1 and CDR2: DFQATT, SNEGSKA (reference sequence). The V gene lost 1 base and the J gene lost 4 bases, with 12 bases spanning the gap. The CDR3 DNA is TGCAGTGCTAGAGTGGGGTCCAGTGCAGATACGCAGTATTTT. Its translation: CSARVGSSADTQYF.

This rearrangement joins TRBV6-1 to TRBJ1-3; D unclear. This CDR3 has 16 residues. Trimming left V 6 bases short and J 4 bases short, with 19 bases between. CDR1 is MNHNS, CDR2 SASEGT, per germline. CDR3: CASSPKPQDGGNTIYF. The CDR3 DNA reads as TGTGCCAGCAGCCCGAAGCCCCAGGACGGGGGAAACACCATATATTTT.

This clonotype was found a few times. This sequence joins TRBV27 and TRBJ2-2; D is possibly TRBD2 (6 bases). The CDR3 is 17 residues long. Per the germline V gene, CDR1 is MNHEY and CDR2 is SMNVEV (reference sequence). V shed 3 bases and J shed 9 bases, with 23 bases lying between them. The CDR3 region is CASSFTGARDSDRELFF. In DNA, the CDR3 is TGTGCCAGCAGTTTTACGGGAGCACGGGACTCCGACCGGGAGCTGTTTTTT.

This clonotype was seen only a few times. The chain has TRBV6-2 or TRBV6-3 and TRBJ2-5; tentative D call: TRBD2 (6 bases). The V gene lost 2 bases and the J gene lost 2 bases, with 21 bases spanning the gap. Germline V gives CDR1 MNHEY, CDR2 SVGEGT. This CDR3 contains 18 residues. The CDR3 protein is CASSYGLLGGALQETQYF. The CDR3 DNA follows: TGTGCCAGCAGTTACGGTCTTCTTGGCGGGGCCCTTCAAGAGACCCAGTACTTC.

This clonotype was counted a few times. This chain links TRBV2 with TRBJ2-7, with D unresolved. V was pared by 5 bases and J by 3 bases, with 8 bases between. The CDR3 consists of 12 residues. Germline V CDR1 and CDR2: SNHLY, FYNNEI. CDR3 region: CASSLTSYEQYF. Here the CDR3 DNA reads TGTGCCAGCAGTCTTACAAGCTACGAGCAGTACTTC.